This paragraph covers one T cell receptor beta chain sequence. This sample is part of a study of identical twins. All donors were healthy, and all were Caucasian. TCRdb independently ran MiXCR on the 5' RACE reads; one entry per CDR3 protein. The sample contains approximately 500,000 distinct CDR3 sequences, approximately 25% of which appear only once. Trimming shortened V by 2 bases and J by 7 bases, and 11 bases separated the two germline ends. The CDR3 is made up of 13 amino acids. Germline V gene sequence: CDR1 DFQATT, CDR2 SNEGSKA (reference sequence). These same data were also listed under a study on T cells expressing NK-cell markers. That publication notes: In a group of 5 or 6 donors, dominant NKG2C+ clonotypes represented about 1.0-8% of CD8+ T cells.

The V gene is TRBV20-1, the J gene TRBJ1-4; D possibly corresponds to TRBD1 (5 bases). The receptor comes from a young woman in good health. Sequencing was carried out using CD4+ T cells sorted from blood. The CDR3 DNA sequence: TGCAGTGCTAGAAGGGGATTCGGTGAAAAACTGTTTTTT. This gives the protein CSARRGFGEKLFF.